These 30 T cell receptor beta chains were sequenced from one sample in a study of T cell responses to AZD1222 COVID-19 vaccine. Measured with immunoSEQ multiplex PCR; TCRdb has only the in-frame clones, and not every one. The repertoire consists of under 150,000 clones, with more than 75% occurring once and the leading ten covering around 2.1%. The sample was peripheral blood, taken 28 days after the second AZD1222 dose. The source is an adult who received the AZD1222 COVID-19 vaccine.

This chain joins TRBV11-2 and TRBJ2-1; 13 bases fit TRBD2. The CDR3 loop spans 15 amino acids. V shed 8 bases and J 9 bases; nucleotides not matched to a gene: 10. The germline V gene encodes CDR1 SGHAT and CDR2 FQNNGV. The CDR3 sequence: CASGGLAGEFGEQFF. CDR3 sequence (DNA): TGTGCCAGCGGCGGACTAGCGGGAGAATTTGGTGAGCAGTTCTTC.

The J gene is TRBJ2-5, the V gene TRBV15, with D hard to call. V lost 0 bases and J 4 bases, leaving 6 bases between the germline ends. CDR1 and CDR2 (germline): LNHNV, YYDKDF (reference sequence). This CDR3 has 13 residues. The CDR3 nucleotides read TGTGCCACCAGCAGAGAAGGGCGAGAGACCCAGTACTTC. Its translation: CATSREGRETQYF.

The chain employs TRBV5-1 and TRBJ2-2; TRBD2 agrees at 9 bases. This CDR3 has 17 residues. Unmatched junction bases numbered 3, after V lost 0 bases and J lost 0 bases. The V gene's germline CDR1 is SGHRS and CDR2 YFSETQ. The CDR3 nucleotides read TGCGCCAGCAGCTTGGCCCCTAGCGGGACGAACACCGGGGAGCTGTTTTTT. Translated: CASSLAPSGTNTGELFF.

This chain uses TRBV19 with TRBJ1-2; a possible D gene is TRBD1 (5 bases). Between the trimmed V and J ends, which lost 0 bases and 4 bases, there was a span of 9 bases. The germline V gene has CDR1 LNHDA and CDR2 SQIVND (reference sequence). The CDR3 consists of 14 residues. In nucleotides, the CDR3 is TGTGCCAGTAGTATAGAAGGGACCGGCTATGGCTACACCTTC. It encodes CASSIEGTGYGYTF.

The V call is TRBV6-1, the J call TRBJ2-2, with D maybe TRBD2 (5 bases). The V gene's germline CDR1 is MNHNS and CDR2 SASEGT. This CDR3 is 13 amino acids long. Trimming cost V 4 bases and J 4 bases, with 7 bases left between them. CDR3 nucleotides: TGTGCCAGCAGTGGAGCGGCCACCGGGGAGCTGTTTTTT. It translates to CASSGAATGELFF.

V and J are TRBV6-5 and TRBJ2-7; tentative D call: TRBD1 (5 bases). Per germline, CDR1 MNHEY and CDR2 SVGAGI. The germline V and J ends were trimmed by 6 bases and 6 bases, with 12 bases remaining between them. This CDR3 comprises 12 residues. The CDR3 DNA reads TGTGCCAGCAGCTTCGACAGTGGCGAGCAGTACTTC. It translates to CASSFDSGEQYF.

The rearrangement uses TRBV2 and TRBJ1-3; 7 positions match TRBD1. Trimming at V came to 6 bases and at J to 5 bases, leaving 7 bases not matched to a gene. The CDR3 consists of 14 residues. CDR1 is SNHLY, CDR2 FYNNEI, per germline. The CDR3 here is CASSEQGYRNTIYF. The CDR3 DNA reads TGTGCCAGCAGCGAACAGGGGTATAGAAACACCATATATTTT.

The chain uses TRBV2 and TRBJ1-5; D remains unclear. Trimming cost V 2 bases and J 9 bases, with 14 bases left between them. The CDR3 runs to 14 residues. Germline-derived CDR1 and CDR2 are SNHLY and FYNNEI. This CDR3 reads CASSESGSRWPQHF. The CDR3 DNA follows: TGTGCCAGCAGTGAATCGGGCAGCCGTTGGCCCCAGCATTTT.

The chain joins TRBV7-8 to TRBJ1-6; no clear D gene. Deletions cut 4 bases from V and 0 bases from J, with 10 bases between. CDR1 is SGHVS, CDR2 FQNEAQ, per germline. This CDR3 has 16 amino acids. CDR3 nucleotide sequence: TGTGCCAGCAGCTCGGGCCGGAGCTCCTATAATTCACCCCTCCACTTT. It codes for CASSSGRSSYNSPLHF.

The rearrangement joins TRBV15 to TRBJ2-2, with TRBD2 matching 14 bases. CDR1 is LNHNV and CDR2 is YYDKDF in the germline V gene (reference sequence). The length of the CDR3 is 16 residues. With 3 bases clipped from V and 9 bases from J, the junction kept 6 bases outside the gene matches. The DNA for the CDR3 is TGTGCCACCAGCAGGAAGGGGACTAGCGGGAGTAGGGAGCTGTTTTTT. Protein product: CATSRKGTSGSRELFF.

The rearrangement uses TRBV6-5 and TRBJ2-7, with 7 bases identical to TRBD1. CDR3 length equals 13 residues. V shed 6 bases and J 4 bases; nucleotides not matched to a gene: 6. Germline lookup yields CDR1 MNHEY and CDR2 SVGAGI. The CDR3 DNA reads as TGTGCCAGCAGCGGACAGGCTTCTTACGAGCAGTACTTC. It encodes CASSGQASYEQYF.

The CDR3 nucleotides read TGTGCCAGCAGTTACAACCCCCAGACAGGGGGGTTTAATCAGCCCCAGCATTTT. Translated, it gives CASSYNPQTGGFNQPQHF. This chain links TRBV6-2 or TRBV6-3 with TRBJ1-5; 9 positions agree with TRBD1. Germline trimming cut 2 bases from V and 4 bases from J; bases unmatched to any gene: 12. CDR1 is MNHEY, CDR2 SVGEGT, per germline. The CDR3 sequence is 18 residues long.

The chain carries TRBV11-2 and TRBJ2-1; D unclear. The germline CDR1 and CDR2 sequences are SGHAT and FQNNGV. The ends were cut back, 3 bases at V and 6 bases at J, with 9 bases in the middle. The CDR3 is 13 amino acids. The CDR3 bases are TGTGCCAGCAGCTTGACTGTTTCCAATGAGCAGTTCTTC. Residues: CASSLTVSNEQFF.

The gene calls are TRBV9 and TRBJ2-3; 10 bases agree with TRBD2. Germline V gene lookup returns CDR1 SGDLS and CDR2 YYNGEE. J lost 2 bases, V lost 4 bases, and 4 bases had no gene match. The CDR3 covers 15 residues. In DNA form, the CDR3 reads TGTGCCAGCAGCAAAGCGGGAGGGTACACAGATACGCAGTATTTT. Translating gives CASSKAGGYTDTQYF.

V gene TRBV6-5 combines with J gene TRBJ2-7; a possible D gene is TRBD1 (6 bases). V was shortened by 10 bases and J by 4 bases, with 11 bases between the two germline ends. Germline lookup yields CDR1 MNHEY and CDR2 SVGAGI. The CDR3 covers 11 residues. The CDR3 DNA is TGTGCCATATCGACAGGTTACGAGCAGTACTTC. As protein: CAISTGYEQYF.

V is TRBV5-1 and J is TRBJ1-1; 8 nucleotides align to TRBD1. In germline, CDR1 is SGHRS, CDR2 YFSETQ. The CDR3 length is 16 residues. V was pared by 0 bases and J by 1 base, with 5 bases of the junction left unmatched. CDR3 in DNA: TGCGCCAGCAGCTTGGCCAGGGGGCCGGGGAACACTGAAGCTTTCTTT. Its translation: CASSLARGPGNTEAFF.

V usage is TRBV30 and J usage is TRBJ2-1; 9 bases match TRBD1. V was pared by 2 bases and J by 4 bases, with 6 bases of the junction left unmatched. Germline V gene lookup returns CDR1 GTSNPN and CDR2 SVGIG (reference sequence). The CDR3 spans 15 residues. The CDR3, as DNA: TGTGCCTGGAGTAGGGACAGGGCCCAGTACAATGAGCAGTTCTTC. This gives the protein CAWSRDRAQYNEQFF.

The genes are TRBV3-1 (or the pseudogene TRBV3-2) and TRBJ1-2, with D tentatively TRBD1 (6 bases). V was shortened by 2 bases and J by 0 bases, with 10 bases between the two germline ends. Germline lookup yields CDR1 LGHDT and CDR2 YNNKEL (reference sequence). The CDR3 has 15 amino acids. The chain's CDR3 is CASSQPDRPNYGYTF. The CDR3 bases are TGTGCCAGCAGCCAACCAGACAGGCCTAACTATGGCTACACCTTC.

The V call is TRBV5-4, the J call TRBJ1-1; 7 bases agree with TRBD1. With V trimmed by 9 bases and J by 1 base, 9 bases remained unmatched. The CDR3 totals 14 residues. The V gene's germline CDR1 is SGHNT and CDR2 YYREEE (reference sequence). The CDR3 protein is CATSKAGGNTEAFF. As DNA, the CDR3 is TGTGCCACCTCCAAAGCAGGGGGGAACACTGAAGCTTTCTTT. Based on the CDR3 plus reference TRBV5-4 and TRBJ1-1, the full variable domain is ETGVTQSPTHLIKTRGQQVTLRCSSQSGHNTVSWYQQALGQGPQFIFQYYREEENGRGNFPPRFSGLQFPNYSSELNVNALELDDSALYLCATSKAGGNTEAFFGQGTRLTVV.

The J gene is TRBJ1-3, the V gene TRBV28; 8 bases are a match to TRBD1. The CDR3 totals 17 residues. J gave up 0 bases and V 6 bases, and 10 bases lay outside the gene matches. CDR1 is MDHEN and CDR2 is SYDVKM in the germline V gene. For the CDR3, the DNA is TGTGCCAGCAGCGGCTCACAGGGGGGACTCTCTGGAAACACCATATATTTT. Protein: CASSGSQGGLSGNTIYF.

This clone was seen only a few times. V is TRBV19 and J is TRBJ2-7; D perhaps matches TRBD1 (6 bases). Germline V gene lookup returns CDR1 LNHDA and CDR2 SQIVND (reference sequence). V lost 3 bases, J lost 3 bases, and 12 bases lay in between. CDR3 size: 14 residues. CDR3 bases: TGTGCCAGTAGTATGGGCAGGGACAACTACGAGCAGTACTTC. It yields the protein CASSMGRDNYEQYF.

The chain carries TRBV6-5 and TRBJ1-4; D is uncertain. Trimming took 6 bases from V and 4 from J, leaving 12 bases between them. The CDR3 has 14 residues. Germline V lookup: CDR1 MNHEY, CDR2 SVGAGI. The CDR3 sequence: CASRPRAYNEKLFF. As DNA, the CDR3 is TGTGCCAGCAGACCCCGGGCCTATAATGAAAAACTGTTTTTT.

On this clone itself: Because the CDR3's place on the DNA is in doubt, the DNA is left out and the CDR3 is given as listed by TCRdb. The CDR3 is CASGLVVGTGTFF. The chain employs TRBV12-5 and TRBJ1-1. Germline CDR1 LGHNT, CDR2 FRNRAP. The CDR3 sequence runs 13 residues, both termini included.

This chain uses TRBV18 with TRBJ2-7; unclear D gene. CDR1 and CDR2 from the germline V gene are KGHSH and LQKENI. This CDR3 is built from 15 residues. Trimming stripped 0 bases from V and 1 base from J, with 10 bases between. In DNA form, the CDR3 reads TGTGCCAGCTCACCACCGAGCAAGTCATCCTACGAGCAGTACTTC. It translates to CASSPPSKSSYEQYF.

The rearrangement joins TRBV11-1 to TRBJ2-3; 8 bases match TRBD1. CDR3 length equals 15 residues. Trimming took 5 bases from V and 6 from J; bases not matched to a gene: 10. Looked up from germline, CDR1 is SGHAT and CDR2 is FQDESV (reference sequence). CDR3 residues: CASSRQGAYRDTQYF. DNA for the CDR3: TGTGCCAGCAGCCGCCAGGGGGCGTACCGGGATACGCAGTATTTT.

The J gene is TRBJ2-3, the V gene TRBV19, with a weak D call TRBD1 (6 bases). Germline CDR1 reads LNHDA; CDR2 reads SQIVND (reference sequence). Trimming took 6 bases from V and 4 from J, leaving 14 bases between them. This CDR3 contains 14 residues. The CDR3 sequence is CASSTGTTADTQYF. CDR3 sequence (DNA): TGTGCCAGTAGCACCGGGACAACGGCAGATACGCAGTATTTT.

This clone was seen just once. V usage is TRBV2 and J usage is TRBJ1-1; TRBD1 matches 7 bases. Trimming cost V 2 bases and J 5 bases; bases outside gene matches: 11. Germline V gives CDR1 SNHLY, CDR2 FYNNEI. This CDR3 has 16 residues. CDR3 loop: CASSELGTALTTEAFF. In nucleotides, the CDR3 is TGTGCCAGCAGTGAACTTGGGACAGCCCTCACTACTGAAGCTTTCTTT.

The V gene is TRBV6-5, the J gene TRBJ2-7, with TRBD2 as a possible D gene (5 bases). CDR1 is MNHEY and CDR2 is SVGAGI in the germline V gene. The CDR3 has 12 residues. The V gene lost 6 bases and the J gene lost 4 bases, with 10 bases spanning the gap. CDR3 in amino acids: CASSPGRYEQYF. DNA for the CDR3: TGTGCCAGCAGCCCGGGAAGGTACGAGCAGTACTTC.

This chain uses TRBV4-1 with TRBJ1-1, with D tentatively TRBD1 (5 bases). Germline V gives CDR1 MGHRA, CDR2 YSYEKL. V lost 4 bases, J lost 0 bases, and 15 bases lay in between. The CDR3 sequence is 16 residues long. The CDR3: CASSRWGGAMNTEAFF. For the CDR3, the DNA is TGCGCCAGCAGCCGATGGGGCGGGGCCATGAACACTGAAGCTTTCTTT.

The chain has TRBV18 and TRBJ1-1, with 7 bases matching TRBD1. Germline V gives CDR1 KGHSH, CDR2 LQKENI. This CDR3 is built from 16 residues. Unmatched junction bases numbered 15, after V lost 5 bases and J lost 6 bases. The chain's CDR3 is CASSRDSGAGGPEAFF. The CDR3 region has the DNA TGTGCCAGCTCAAGGGACAGCGGGGCTGGCGGCCCTGAAGCTTTCTTT.